The rows below give T cell receptor beta chains drawn from one sample of a study of cytotoxic CD8 clonotypes in ibrutinib-treated CLL. The data were produced by immunoSEQ multiplex PCR, yet TCRdb's version contains in-frame clones alone and is incomplete. The profile shows about 160,000 clones, over 65% of them singletons. The material was PBMCs, obtained after 12 months of ibrutinib treatment. Receptors originate from a human donor with chronic lymphocytic leukemia. CDR3s include the opening cysteine and the closing phenylalanine or tryptophan. A D gene is named only where the DNA matches it firmly. Only some rows state a clone size, as once, few, many or a class for expanded clones.

TRBV2	-	TRBJ1-1	few	TGTGCCAGCAGTGAAGCGCGAGGGCCCTTTGAAGCTTTCTTT	CASSEARGPFEAFF
TRBV18	-	TRBJ2-6	-	TGTGCCAGCTCACCAGCTTATTCAGGGGCCAACGTCCTGACTTTC	CASSPAYSGANVLTF
TRBV28	-	TRBJ1-2	few	TGTGCCAGCAGTGAGACAGGATCCCTCTATGGCTACACCTTC	CASSETGSLYGYTF
TRBV5-4	-	TRBJ1-4	-	TGTGCCAGCAGCTTGGCGGCGGACTATAATGAAAAACTGTTTTTT	CASSLAADYNEKLFF
TRBV27	-	TRBJ2-7	-	TGTGCCAGCAGACAGACAGTCGGGTACGAGCAGTACTTC	CASRQTVGYEQYF
TRBV9	-	TRBJ1-2	-	TGTGCCAGCAGCGTAGCAGGGAGTGGCTACACCTTC	CASSVAGSGYTF
TRBV7-9	-	TRBJ1-2	-	TGTGCCAGCAGCTTAAACCCTGAAGTCTATGGCTACACCTTC	CASSLNPEVYGYTF
TRBV6-1	-	TRBJ2-3	few	TGTGCCAGCAGCACCCATCCAGGGATCACGGATACGCAGTATTTT	CASSTHPGITDTQYF
TRBV7-6	-	TRBJ1-3	-	TGTGCCAGCAGTGCTAGGGGCGGGGACTGGTCTGGCAACACCATATATTTT	CASSARGGDWSGNTIYF
TRBV19	TRBD2	TRBJ2-3	-	TGTGCCAGTAGTATTGCCGGGACAGGGACTAGCGGTAGCACAGATACGCAGTATTTT	CASSIAGTGTSGSTDTQYF
TRBV10-3	-	TRBJ2-2	-	TGTGCCATCAGTGTTGGAGCCACCGGGGAGCTGTTTTTT	CAISVGATGELFF
TRBV5-1	TRBD1	TRBJ1-6	-	TGCGCCAGCAGTTCAGGGGGCGGAGGTTCACCCCTCCACTTT	CASSSGGGGSPLHF
TRBV19	TRBD2	TRBJ2-6	-	TGTGCCAGTAGGAACGGGAGGGATTCAGGGGCCAACGTCCTGACTTTC	CASRNGRDSGANVLTF
TRBV11-2	-	TRBJ1-2	-	TGTGCCAGCAGGCCTAGGGAAACGGGCTATGGCTACACCTTC	CASRPRETGYGYTF
TRBV5-6	-	TRBJ1-1	-	TGTGCCAGCAGCTTTTCCCGGGAAATGAACACTGAAGCTTTCTTT	CASSFSREMNTEAFF
TRBV6-5	-	TRBJ2-7	-	TGTGCCAGCAGTCGAGATGACACAAACTACGAGCAGTACTTC	CASSRDDTNYEQYF
TRBV4-1	-	TRBJ2-7	-	TGCGCCAGCAGCCAGTCCCCGGGACGGATTTACGAGCAGTACTTC	CASSQSPGRIYEQYF
TRBV6-1	-	TRBJ1-1	many	TGTGCCAGCAGTGAACAGTCGAACACTGAAGCTTTCTTT	CASSEQSNTEAFF
TRBV28	TRBD1	TRBJ1-4	few	TGTGCCAGCAGAGACAGGGGGACCGAAAAACTGTTTTTT	CASRDRGTEKLFF
TRBV10-3	TRBD1	TRBJ1-2	once	TGTGCCATCAGTCAAGACAGGGAGCGTGGCTACACCTTC	CAISQDRERGYTF
TRBV5-6	-	TRBJ2-3	-	TGTGCCAGCAGCTTGGGCTCCCGACAGGTTTCAACAGATACGCAGTATTTT	CASSLGSRQVSTDTQYF
TRBV2	-	TRBJ1-1	-	TGTGCCAGCAGGGAACAAGGCACTGAAGCTTTCTTT	CASREQGTEAFF
TRBV9	-	TRBJ2-1	once	TGTGCCAGCAGCTTAGGGACTTACAATGAGCAGTTCTTC	CASSLGTYNEQFF
TRBV9	TRBD1	TRBJ1-1	few	TGTGCCAGCAGCGTACAGGGACAGATGAACACTGAAGCTTTCTTT	CASSVQGQMNTEAFF
TRBV5-4	TRBD1	TRBJ1-5	-	TGTGCCAGCAGCCGCACTTGGGACAGGGGAAGCAATCAGCCCCAGCATTTT	CASSRTWDRGSNQPQHF
TRBV21-1	-	TRBJ2-5	-	TGTGCCAGCAGCAAAGTTCCCGAATTAGAGACCCAGTACTTC	CASSKVPELETQYF
TRBV9	TRBD2	TRBJ2-6	-	TGTGCCAGCAGCGGACCCGGGACTAGCGCCTTCTCTGGGGCCAACGTCCTGACTTTC	CASSGPGTSAFSGANVLTF
TRBV6-6	-	TRBJ2-5	-	TGTGCCAGCAGTTACGGGCAGGGGTTGAAGACCCAGTACTTC	CASSYGQGLKTQYF
TRBV7-9	-	TRBJ2-3	-	TGTGCCAGCAGCCCAGCCGGTACGCAGTATTTT	CASSPAGTQYF
TRBV6-6	-	TRBJ2-2	-	TGTGCCAGCCTCAGACAGTTCAACACCGGGGAGCTGTTTTTT	CASLRQFNTGELFF
TRBV6-1	-	TRBJ1-2	-	TGTGCCAGCAGTGAATTTGGGGCACAAGTTACTAACTATGGCTACACCTTC	CASSEFGAQVTNYGYTF
TRBV7-9	-	TRBJ2-2	-	TGTGCCAGCAGCAGCAACAGGGTCGGGACCGGGGAACTGTTTTTT	CASSSNRVGTGELFF
TRBV7-6	-	TRBJ2-2	-	TGTGCCAGCAGCTTAGCAGCGAGCGGGGAGCTGTTTTTT	CASSLAASGELFF
TRBV15	-	TRBJ2-1	-	TGTGCCACCAGGGCGACAGATTCCTACAATGAGCAGTTCTTC	CATRATDSYNEQFF
TRBV15	-	TRBJ1-1	-	TGTGCCACCAGCAGAGTTACAACCACTGAAGCTTTCTTT	CATSRVTTTEAFF
TRBV19	-	TRBJ1-3	-	TGTGCCAGTAGTTCCCTGGACAATCGAAACACCATATATTTT	CASSSLDNRNTIYF
TRBV5-1	TRBD1	TRBJ1-2	-	TGCGCCAGCAGCTTCGTAGGACAGGACTATGGCTACACCTTC	CASSFVGQDYGYTF
TRBV10-3	-	TRBJ1-1	-	TGTGCCATCAGTGGAGAGGGGATGACTGAAGCTTTCTTT	CAISGEGMTEAFF
TRBV2	TRBD1	TRBJ2-7	-	TGTGCCAGCAGTGAGGGACAGGGTATCGACGAGCAGTACTTC	CASSEGQGIDEQYF
TRBV6-5	-	TRBJ1-2	-	TGTGCCACCTCAGGGGAGGCCGGCTACACCTTC	CATSGEAGYTF
TRBV6-1	-	TRBJ1-2	-	TGTGCCAGCAGTGAATCCGGTGGAAACTATGGCTACACCTTC	CASSESGGNYGYTF
TRBV5-1	-	TRBJ2-4	-	TGCGCCAGCAGCTTAGGGGATTTAGCCAAAAACATTCAGTACTTC	CASSLGDLAKNIQYF
TRBV5-5	TRBD1	TRBJ2-5	-	TGTGCCAGCAGCTTGGAAGGACAGGGGGCGGAGACCCAGTACTTC	CASSLEGQGAETQYF
TRBV5-1	TRBD2	TRBJ2-2	-	TGCGCCAGCAGCTGGACGACTAGCGGGCACGGGGAGCTGTTTTTT	CASSWTTSGHGELFF
TRBV7-2	-	TRBJ2-7	-	TGTGCCAGTAGGGATCAAACTGCATCCTACGAGCAGTACTTC	CASRDQTASYEQYF
TRBV28	-	TRBJ2-5	-	TGTGCCAGCAGCCCTTTCCTATTAGCGGAGCAAGAGACCCAGTACTTC	CASSPFLLAEQETQYF
TRBV7-8	TRBD2	TRBJ2-7	-	TGTGCCAGCAGCCCGGTCATGGCGGGAGGGGCCGAGCAGTACTTC	CASSPVMAGGAEQYF
TRBV9	-	TRBJ2-1	-	TGTGCCAGCAGCGCGACTAGTCTTTACAATGAGCAGTTCTTC	CASSATSLYNEQFF
TRBV4-2	-	TRBJ1-2	-	TGTGCCAGCAGCCAAGTTGGGGGTAACTATGGCTACACCTTC	CASSQVGGNYGYTF
TRBV6-5	-	TRBJ1-1	medium-sized	TGTGCCATCTTTACAGGGAGTGGCACTGAAGCTTTCTTT	CAIFTGSGTEAFF
TRBV2	-	TRBJ2-2	-	TGTGCCAGCAGTGGACCCGCCGCGAACACCGGGGAGCTGTTTTTT	CASSGPAANTGELFF
TRBV5-6	-	TRBJ2-5	-	TGTGCCAGCAGCCGACGGACTCGTCCGGAGGGGACCCAGTACTTC	CASSRRTRPEGTQYF
TRBV19	-	TRBJ1-6	-	TGTGCCAGTAGAAGGGAGTATAATTCACCCCTCCACTTT	CASRREYNSPLHF
TRBV7-9	TRBD2	TRBJ2-3	-	TGTGCCAGCAGCAGACTAGCAGTTAGCACAGATACGCAGTATTTT	CASSRLAVSTDTQYF
TRBV7-9	-	TRBJ2-3	-	TGTGCCAGCAGCCCGAAGGTTACGCAGTATTTT	CASSPKVTQYF
TRBV2	-	TRBJ2-3	-	TGTGCCAGCAGCGAATGGGGCGCGCCAGATACGCAGTATTTT	CASSEWGAPDTQYF
TRBV28	-	TRBJ2-5	once	TGTGCCAGCCGTTACCGCAGAGGGGGGGCCGCGGAGACCCAGTACTTC	CASRYRRGGAAETQYF
TRBV29-1	TRBD1	TRBJ1-1	-	TGCAGCGTGACGGGACAGGGGGCCACTGAAGCTTTCTTT	CSVTGQGATEAFF
TRBV15	-	TRBJ1-5	-	TGTGCCACCAGCAGAGATAGGGGGGTTCAGCCCCAGCATTTT	CATSRDRGVQPQHF
TRBV9	-	TRBJ1-3	-	TGTGCCAGCAGTCCACGAAACTCTGGAAACACCATATATTTT	CASSPRNSGNTIYF